Presented here are 13 T cell receptor beta chains from one specimen sequenced in a study of identical twins. In TCRdb, the 5' RACE reads were re-called with MiXCR into one record per CDR3 protein. The sample carries about 570,000 distinct CDR3 sequences, around a tenth recorded once. A further study also used this sample, focusing on yellow fever vaccine responses in identical twins.

The sample was PBMCs. The origin of the receptors is a woman aged 18-30 years in good health.

In its sample, this clonotype was seen many times. The gene calls are TRBV6-4 and TRBJ2-1; D might be TRBD2 (6 bases). The CDR3 sequence is 15 residues long. Germline V lookup: CDR1 MRHNA, CDR2 SNTAGT. V was clipped by 2 bases and J by 5 bases, with 13 bases between them. As DNA, the CDR3 is TGTGCCAGCAGTGACGGGGTAGCGGCCCACAATGAGCAGTTCTTC. Protein product: CASSDGVAAHNEQFF.

This clonotype was recorded a few times. The chain has TRBV6-1 and TRBJ2-2, with 15 bases that match TRBD2. With 6 bases clipped from V and 6 bases from J, the junction kept 8 bases outside the gene matches. This CDR3 has 17 residues. The germline V gene encodes CDR1 MNHNS and CDR2 SASEGT. The CDR3 DNA follows: TGTGCCAGCAGACGGACTAGCGGGGGGGTGTACCCCGGGGAGCTGTTTTTT. As protein: CASRRTSGGVYPGELFF.

Concerning this clonotype itself: This could be a read error, since a much larger clone is one nucleotide away. The chain links TRBV11-2 to TRBJ2-1; TRBD1 aligns across 7 bases. Per germline, CDR1 SGHAT and CDR2 FQNNGV. The CDR3 consists of 16 residues. For the CDR3, the DNA is TGTACCAGCAGCTCTGACAGGGTTACCCGGGCGGATGAGCAGTTCTTC. Amino acids: CTSSSDRVTRADEQFF.

V usage is TRBV2 and J usage is TRBJ2-5, with TRBD2 identical over 13 bases. The V gene end was trimmed by 7 bases and the J gene end by 2 bases; junction bases not matched to a gene: 4. CDR1 is SNHLY and CDR2 is FYNNEI in the germline V gene. The CDR3 covers 15 residues. The CDR3 is CASKRTSGGQETQYF. CDR3 bases: TGTGCCAGCAAGCGGACTAGCGGGGGACAAGAGACCCAGTACTTC.

This clonotype was seen at least ten times. The V call is TRBV7-2, the J call TRBJ2-1; the match to TRBD2 covers 14 bases. The germline V gene has CDR1 SGHTA and CDR2 FQGNSA. V trimming: 5 bases; J trimming: 7 bases; junction bases outside the gene matches: 4. This CDR3 has 15 residues. Written as DNA, the CDR3 is TGTGCCAGCAGCCGAGGGACTAGCGGGGGTAATGAGCAGTTCTTC. The encoded protein is CASSRGTSGGNEQFF.

This sequence joins TRBV7-2 and TRBJ2-1; 11 positions agree with TRBD2. V shed 4 bases and J 5 bases; nucleotides not matched to a gene: 10. CDR1 SGHTA and CDR2 FQGNSA come from the germline V gene. CDR3 size: 17 residues. CDR3 sequence reads: CASSWTPGLAADNEQFF. The CDR3 DNA reads as TGTGCCAGCAGCTGGACACCGGGACTAGCGGCGGACAATGAGCAGTTCTTC.

This chain uses TRBV12-3 or TRBV12-4 with TRBJ1-2, with D uncertain. V lost 5 bases and J lost 4, with 17 bases in between. This CDR3 is built from 15 residues. The CDR3 nucleotides are TGTGCCAGCAGTCCCCAAAGGAGGCGGTCCTATGGCTACACCTTC. This codes for CASSPQRRRSYGYTF.

This clonotype was observed a handful of times. The V and J genes are TRBV2 and TRBJ2-7, with a weak D call TRBD2 (5 bases). Trimming pared 0 bases from V and 6 bases from J, leaving 12 bases between. CDR3 length: 14 amino acids. Germline values: CDR1 SNHLY, CDR2 FYNNEI. The CDR3, as DNA: TGTGCCAGCAGTGAAGCAAGGGTACGGGGCGAGCAGTACTTC. Protein: CASSEARVRGEQYF.

This clonotype was seen only a few times. The chain carries TRBV5-6 and TRBJ2-5; perhaps TRBD2 as D (5 bases). This CDR3 is built from 16 residues. With 4 bases removed from V and 5 bases from J, the gap between germline ends came to 21 bases. Germline V gene lookup returns CDR1 SGHDT and CDR2 YYEEEE. The chain's CDR3 is CASSGSAAQVRETQYF. In DNA form, the CDR3 reads TGTGCCAGCAGCGGGAGCGCTGCCCAAGTTCGGGAGACCCAGTACTTC.

There are a few counts of this clonotype. The gene calls are TRBV6-1 and TRBJ1-2, with D tentatively TRBD1 (5 bases). This CDR3 is 15 amino acids long. The V and J ends lost 8 bases and 0 bases respectively, with 16 bases between them. Germline values: CDR1 MNHNS, CDR2 SASEGT. The CDR3 bases are TGTGCCAGCTCGAGGCCAGGGAAGGCTAACTATGGCTACACCTTC. Translation gives CASSRPGKANYGYTF.

In this sample, this clonotype turned up many times. In DNA form, the CDR3 reads TGCGCCAGCAGCTTGGTAACTTCTGCACCAGAGACCCAGTACTTC. Translated: CASSLVTSAPETQYF. This sequence joins TRBV5-1 and TRBJ2-5, with D unclear. Per germline, CDR1 SGHRS and CDR2 YFSETQ. The V gene lost 0 bases and the J gene lost 4 bases, with 13 bases spanning the gap. This CDR3 has 15 amino acids.

The sample holds many counts of this clonotype. The rearrangement links TRBV12-3 or TRBV12-4 to TRBJ2-7, with D possibly matching TRBD2 (6 bases). V dropped 3 bases and J dropped 3 bases, with 12 bases sitting between them. CDR3 size: 14 residues. The CDR3 here is CASSLTGVNYEQYF. CDR3 nucleotides: TGTGCCAGCAGTTTGACGGGAGTAAACTACGAGCAGTACTTC.

The rearrangement links TRBV6-4 to TRBJ1-5; D perhaps matches TRBD1 (6 bases). The CDR3 extends over 17 amino acids. Germline lookup yields CDR1 MRHNA and CDR2 SNTAGT. Trimming removed 0 bases at V and 7 bases at J, with 19 bases between. DNA of the CDR3: TGTGCCAGCAGTGACTCGGCAAGGGGGTTATCTACCCAGCCCCAGCATTTT. Translated, it gives CASSDSARGLSTQPQHF.